A single TCR beta chain is shown here with its context. This entry is derived from a study of control samples from healthy donors and cancer patients. The germline V gene has CDR1 SGHRS and CDR2 YFSETQ. The CDR3 totals 17 residues. V gave up 0 bases and J gave up 1 base; unmatched junction bases: 6. Measured with immunoSEQ multiplex PCR; TCRdb has only the in-frame clones, and not every one. The sample has 100,000 to 150,000 clones, 90% seen once. V gene TRBV5-1 combines with J gene TRBJ2-3; 9 bases are a match to TRBD1. Sequences were obtained from blood. This receptor was obtained from a middle-aged man in good health. The CDR3 DNA is TGCGCCAGCAGCTTGGTAGGACAGGGGTTGGGCACAGATACGCAGTATTTT. This gives the protein CASSLVGQGLGTDTQYF.